This T cell receptor (beta chain) was identified in a study of T cell repertoires in cytomegalovirus infection. Study at large: Public TCR beta signatures provided an indication of both CMV infection and a matching HLA type.

In this sample, this clonotype turned up many times. Antigen unknown. TCRdb called the reads again in MiXCR, with one record for every CDR3 protein. Found here are roughly 860,000 distinct CDR3 sequences, approximately 30% of them singletons; the top ten hold about an eighth. V lost 2 bases and J 2 bases, leaving 9 bases between the germline ends. The length of the CDR3 is 14 residues. Germline-derived CDR1 and CDR2 are SGHTA and FQGNSA. The TCR originated in a human donor in good health (CMV status not recorded). Some clones in this sample may be carry-over from other donors' samples. Sequencing was performed on cultured CD8+ T cells from PBMCs, taken from culture after CMV antigen stimulation. V is TRBV7-2 and J is TRBJ1-2; perhaps TRBD1 as D (5 bases). This chain's CDR3 is CASSLRTGNYGYTF. DNA for the CDR3: TGTGCCAGCAGCTTAAGAACAGGCAACTATGGCTACACCTTC.